The 5 T cell receptor beta chains in this list originate from one sample, sequenced in a study of human T cells and chemical hapten exposure. TCRdb re-called the RACE reads with MiXCR, one entry per CDR3 protein. The table records around 250,000 distinct CDR3 sequences, approximately 8.6% of them present only once. Noted time point: pre-sensitization, week 0. Treatment reported: therapeutic diphenylcyclopropenone sensitization with weekly scalp DPC. The source was whole blood, collected in connection with sensitization to the hapten diphenylcyclopropenone (DPC). Receptors were obtained from a middle-aged woman with alopecia areata. Some clones in this sample may be carry-over from other donors' samples.

This clonotype was picked up a small number of times. The chain links TRBV20-1 to TRBJ2-7; perhaps TRBD2 as D (5 bases). The CDR3 runs to 13 residues. Germline V gives CDR1 DFQATT, CDR2 SNEGSKA (reference sequence). V lost 4 bases, J lost 0 bases, and 10 bases lay in between. CDR3 sequence: CSATSRNSYEQYF. CDR3 nucleotides: TGCAGTGCTACTAGCCGCAACTCCTACGAGCAGTACTTC.

The chain joins TRBV6-2 or TRBV6-3 to TRBJ2-3; 8 bases are shared with TRBD2. CDR1 and CDR2 from the germline V gene are MNHEY and SVGEGT. There are 15 residues in the CDR3. J lost 0 bases, V lost 5 bases, and 4 bases had no gene match. In DNA, the CDR3 is TGTGCCAGCAGTCCAGCGGGGGCTAGCACAGATACGCAGTATTTT. Translation gives CASSPAGASTDTQYF.

Ten or more counts support this clonotype. This chain joins TRBV28 and TRBJ2-1, with D maybe TRBD1 (5 bases). This CDR3 is 15 amino acids long. Germline-derived CDR1 and CDR2 are MDHEN and SYDVKM. Between the trimmed V and J ends, which lost 3 bases and 4 bases, there was a span of 13 bases. The CDR3 coding sequence is TGTGCCAGCAGTTTTCTCGCAGGGCGGTACAATGAGCAGTTCTTC. It specifies CASSFLAGRYNEQFF.

To note about this clonotype: A much larger clone differs from this one at a single base, so this may be a read error. The rearrangement uses TRBV4-3 and TRBJ2-7, with 10 bases lining up with TRBD2. The CDR3 sequence is 18 residues long. Germline lookup yields CDR1 LGHNA and CDR2 YSLEER. Losses at the gene ends were 0 bases for V and 5 bases for J; bases not matched to a gene: 13. CDR3 amino acids: CASSQDLSSGSLRNEQYF. In DNA form, the CDR3 reads TGCGCCAGCAGCCAAGATCTGTCTAGCGGGAGTTTGAGGAACGAGCAGTACTTC.

This clonotype was observed many times. CDR3 sequence: CSASAEIGKNIQYF. CDR3 in DNA: TGCAGTGCTAGTGCGGAGATCGGCAAAAACATTCAGTACTTC. The genes are TRBV20-1 and TRBJ2-4; D is unresolved. With 3 bases removed from V and 3 bases from J, the gap between germline ends came to 12 bases. The CDR3 covers 14 residues. Germline loops: CDR1 DFQATT, CDR2 SNEGSKA (reference sequence).